The 23 T cell receptor beta chains listed next were all sequenced from one sample in a study of a mutant IDH1 vaccine in newly diagnosed glioma. Their cognate antigens are unknown. This table comes from immunoSEQ multiplex PCR, and its TCRdb copy is limited to in-frame clones, with some not included. Of around 32,000 clones listed, around 80% are singletons. Documented time point: week 35, safety follow-up. The study gave 300 ug of mutant IDH1 20-mer peptide per vaccine dose, with topical imiquimod. Here the sequenced sample was PBMCs, taken from a glioma patient whose treatment included an IDH1 peptide vaccine. The receptor source for this set is a woman younger than 30 with glioma.

V is TRBV15 and J is TRBJ2-6; D is unresolved. The V gene lost 3 bases and the J gene lost 3 bases, with 15 bases spanning the gap. Looked up from germline, CDR1 is LNHNV and CDR2 is YYDKDF (reference sequence). This CDR3 is 17 amino acids long. Here the CDR3 DNA reads TGTGCCACCAGCAGCCTTTCGTCTGGATTTGGGGCCAACGTCCTGACTTTC. This codes for CATSSLSSGFGANVLTF.

The rearrangement links TRBV7-6 to TRBJ2-3; either TRBD1 or TRBD2 may supply D (5 bases each). CDR3 length: 12 residues. Deletions cut 4 bases from V and 6 bases from J, with 8 bases between. Germline lookup yields CDR1 SGHVS and CDR2 FNYEAQ. The CDR3 spells CASSSGLDTQYF. The DNA of the CDR3 is TGTGCCAGCAGCTCGGGGCTGGATACGCAGTATTTT.

The rearrangement joins TRBV9 to TRBJ1-6; 9 bases are a match to TRBD1. J lost 7 bases, V lost 0 bases, and 5 bases had no gene match. There are 16 residues in the CDR3. Germline CDR1 reads SGDLS; CDR2 reads YYNGEE. Here the CDR3 DNA reads TGTGCCAGCAGCGTAGGGATCGGACAGGGGAATTCACCCCTCCACTTT. It translates to CASSVGIGQGNSPLHF. Based on the CDR3 plus reference TRBV9 and TRBJ1-6, the full variable domain is DSGVTQTPKHLITATGQRVTLRCSPRSGDLSVYWYQQSLDQGLQFLIQYYNGEERAKGNILERFSAQQFPDLHSELNLSSLELGDSALYFCASSVGIGQGNSPLHFGNGTRLTVT.

This clone was seen a few times. The chain recombines TRBV7-8 with TRBJ2-2, with D maybe TRBD2 (7 bases). The V end was cut by 5 bases, the J end by 1 base, with 14 bases between. Germline V gene data show CDR1 as SGHVS and CDR2 as FQNEAQ. The CDR3 loop spans 16 amino acids. CDR3 nucleotides: TGTGCCAGCAGCCCCGGGGAGGGGGGGAACACCGGGGAGCTGTTTTTT. Translation gives CASSPGEGGNTGELFF.

This chain links TRBV5-1 with TRBJ1-2; 7 bases fit TRBD1. CDR1 SGHRS and CDR2 YFSETQ come from the germline V gene. CDR3 length: 19 residues. With V trimmed by 4 bases and J by 0 bases, 18 bases remained unmatched. CDR3 region: CASSPDSWDRSLANYGYTF. The CDR3 DNA follows: TGCGCCAGCAGCCCTGACTCCTGGGACAGATCTTTAGCTAACTATGGCTACACCTTC.

This chain joins TRBV15 and TRBJ1-5, with unresolved D. Trimming took off 0 bases at V and 6 bases at J, with 3 bases between the two ends. The length of the CDR3 is 12 residues. From germline, CDR1 is LNHNV and CDR2 YYDKDF (reference sequence). The CDR3 loop is CATSRDFQPQHF. The CDR3, as DNA: TGTGCCACCAGCAGAGATTTTCAGCCCCAGCATTTT.

This clone was detected once. This sequence joins TRBV7-8 and TRBJ1-1; no definite D call. Germline V lookup: CDR1 SGHVS, CDR2 FQNEAQ. The CDR3 has 15 residues. V gave up 0 bases and J gave up 9 bases, with 17 bases separating them. The CDR3 region is CASSLAWTDPAQAFF. The CDR3 nucleotides are TGTGCCAGCAGCTTAGCCTGGACGGATCCCGCCCAAGCTTTCTTT.

This chain uses TRBV6-6 with TRBJ1-1; 8 bases align to TRBD1. Looked up from germline, CDR1 is MNHNY and CDR2 is SVGAGI (reference sequence). With 5 bases clipped from V and 8 bases from J, the junction kept 7 bases outside the gene matches. The CDR3 length is 13 residues. This CDR3 reads CASSTPRQGEAFF. In nucleotides, the CDR3 is TGTGCCAGCAGTACACCCCGACAGGGGGAAGCTTTCTTT.

A remark on this clone: An end of the junction does not agree with germline; a read error may underlie this. The gene calls are TRBV11-2 and TRBJ1-1; D possibly corresponds to TRBD1 (5 bases). CDR1 and CDR2 from the germline V gene are SGHAT and FQNNGV. CDR3 length: 15 amino acids. CDR3 coding DNA: TGTGTCAGCAGCTTCAATGACAGTCCGAACACTGAAGCTTTCTTT. Translation: CVSSFNDSPNTEAFF.

This chain joins TRBV7-2 and TRBJ2-1, with TRBD2 as a possible D gene (5 bases). From germline, CDR1 is SGHTA and CDR2 FQGNSA. The CDR3 is made up of 16 amino acids. Trimming shortened V by 5 bases and J by 3 bases, and 17 bases separated the two germline ends. CDR3 coding DNA: TGTGCCAGCAGCACCTACGACGGGGTTTACTACAATGAGCAGTTCTTC. Residues: CASSTYDGVYYNEQFF.

The V gene is TRBV12-5, the J gene TRBJ2-1, with a weak D call TRBD1 (5 bases). Trimming left V 3 bases short and J 8 bases short, with 5 bases between. From germline, CDR1 is LGHNT and CDR2 FRNRAP. The CDR3 is 11 amino acids. In nucleotides, the CDR3 is TGTGCTAGTGGTTTAGGGGATGAGCAGTTCTTC. Residues: CASGLGDEQFF. The variable domain in full, with the rest retrieved from reference TRBV12-5 and TRBJ2-1, is DARVTQTPRHKVTEMGQEVTMRCQPILGHNTVFWYRQTMMQGLELLAYFRNRAPLDDSGMPKDRFSAEMPDATLATLKIQPSEPRDSAVYFCASGLGDEQFFGPGTRLTVL.

The chain is built from TRBV12-5 and TRBJ2-5; TRBD1 matches at 7 bases. Germline values: CDR1 LGHNT, CDR2 FRNRAP. The CDR3 is made up of 16 amino acids. The V segment lost 4 bases and the J segment 5 bases; nucleotides outside the gene matches: 13. In DNA, the CDR3 is TGTGCTAGTGGTTCGGACGAACAGGGGCGGAGGGAGACCCAGTACTTC. It is translated as CASGSDEQGRRETQYF. Drawing the rest from reference TRBV12-5 and TRBJ2-5, the complete variable domain is DARVTQTPRHKVTEMGQEVTMRCQPILGHNTVFWYRQTMMQGLELLAYFRNRAPLDDSGMPKDRFSAEMPDATLATLKIQPSEPRDSAVYFCASGSDEQGRRETQYFGPGTRLLVL.

V gene TRBV9 combines with J gene TRBJ1-1; D remains unclear. V dropped 0 bases and J dropped 3 bases, with 18 bases sitting between them. The germline V gene has CDR1 SGDLS and CDR2 YYNGEE. This CDR3 contains 17 residues. CDR3 nucleotides: TGTGCCAGCAGCGTAGGGGGAGTTGGGCCCTGGGACACTGAAGCTTTCTTT. This translates into CASSVGGVGPWDTEAFF.

The V and J genes are TRBV11-2 and TRBJ2-7; maybe TRBD1 (5 bases). Deletions cut 1 base from V and 3 bases from J, with 7 bases between. This CDR3 spans 13 amino acids. From germline, CDR1 is SGHAT and CDR2 FQNNGV. The DNA for the CDR3 is TGTGCCAGCAGCTTAGGAGACAGCTACGAGCAGTACTTC. Protein: CASSLGDSYEQYF.

The chain recombines TRBV4-1 with TRBJ2-7; no clear D. Trimming shortened V by 2 bases and J by 4 bases, and 12 bases separated the two germline ends. Germline values: CDR1 MGHRA, CDR2 YSYEKL. The CDR3 runs 14 residues. The CDR3 is CASSQLDGLYEQYF. CDR3 nucleotides: TGCGCCAGCAGCCAACTCGACGGATTGTACGAGCAGTACTTC.

The chain is built from TRBV28 and TRBJ2-7, with 8 bases matching TRBD1. The CDR3 sequence is 12 residues long. Germline-derived CDR1 and CDR2 are MDHEN and SYDVKM. The trim removed 8 bases at V and 12 bases at J, leaving 12 bases unmatched. The chain's CDR3 is CASGPRTGRLYF. CDR3 DNA: TGTGCCAGCGGCCCGCGGACAGGGAGATTGTACTTC. Supplemented by reference TRBV28 and TRBJ2-7, the full variable domain reads DVKVTQSSRYLVKRTGEKVFLECVQDMDHENMFWYRQDPGLGLRLIYFSYDVKMKEKGDIPEGYSVSREKKERFSLILESASTNQTSMYLCASGPRTGRLYFGPGTRLTVT.

The chain carries TRBV5-6 and TRBJ2-5; 9 bases are shared with TRBD2. The germline CDR1 and CDR2 sequences are SGHDT and YYEEEE. The CDR3 is 13 residues long. The junction had 4 bases not matched to a gene; V was cut back by 5 bases and J by 5 bases. CDR3: CASRGLAGETQYF. For the CDR3, the DNA is TGTGCCAGCAGGGGACTAGCTGGGGAGACCCAGTACTTC. The full variable domain, completed using reference TRBV5-6 and TRBJ2-5, is DAGVTQSPTHLIKTRGQQVTLRCSPKSGHDTVSWYQQALGQGPQFIFQYYEEEERQRGNFPDRFSGHQFPNYSSELNVNALLLGDSALYLCASRGLAGETQYFGPGTRLLVL.

This clone occurred once. The J gene is TRBJ2-5, the V gene TRBV27, with D tentatively TRBD1 or TRBD2 (5 bases each). Trimming removed 5 bases at V and 5 bases at J, with 15 bases between. The CDR3 runs 14 residues. CDR1 and CDR2 from the germline V gene are MNHEY and SMNVEV (reference sequence). The CDR3 sequence is CASSPWTGRETQYF. Written as DNA, the CDR3 is TGTGCCAGCAGTCCCTGGACGGGGCGGGAGACCCAGTACTTC.

This clone was seen only once. The V gene is TRBV5-4, the J gene TRBJ2-2; possible D gene TRBD2, 6 bases. The V end lost 4 bases, the J end lost 0 bases, and 10 bases lay between the germline ends. The CDR3 loop spans 15 amino acids. Germline CDR1 reads SGHNT; CDR2 reads YYREEE (reference sequence). The CDR3 bases are TGTGCCAGCAGCCCCGGAGGGGCGAACACCGGGGAGCTGTTTTTT. Translated, it gives CASSPGGANTGELFF.

The rearrangement uses TRBV4-3 and TRBJ2-7, with 10 bases aligning to TRBD1. With V trimmed by 5 bases and J by 4 bases, 5 bases remained unmatched. Per germline, CDR1 LGHNA and CDR2 YSLEER. The CDR3 is 14 residues long. CDR3 in amino acids: CASSARDRGYEQYF. As DNA, the CDR3 is TGCGCCAGCAGCGCGCGGGACAGGGGTTACGAGCAGTACTTC.

In this sample, this clone turned up once. The chain has TRBV4-1 and TRBJ2-7; TRBD1 is a possible D gene (5 bases). Deletions cut 0 bases from V and 2 bases from J, with 14 bases between. Germline CDR1 is MGHRA and CDR2 is YSYEKL. The CDR3 totals 16 residues. DNA of the CDR3: TGCGCCAGCAGCCAAGATCTCCAGGGAAGGCCCTACGAGCAGTACTTC. Translation: CASSQDLQGRPYEQYF.

The chain has TRBV19 and TRBJ2-2; TRBD2 aligns across 10 bases. The length of the CDR3 is 14 residues. Looked up from germline, CDR1 is LNHDA and CDR2 is SQIVND (reference sequence). The V and J ends lost 11 bases and 2 bases, in that order; junction bases with no gene match: 5. This chain's CDR3 is CAASSGSNTGELFF. CDR3 DNA sequence: TGTGCCGCGTCTAGCGGGAGTAACACCGGGGAGCTGTTTTTT.

The chain carries TRBV11-2 and TRBJ2-1; 9 nucleotides agree with TRBD2. The J segment lost 4 bases and the V segment lost 0 bases, leaving 10 bases of the junction unmatched. Per the germline V gene, CDR1 is SGHAT and CDR2 is FQNNGV. This CDR3 region has 18 residues. CDR3 residues: CASSLDVRASGEYNEQFF. The CDR3 DNA is TGTGCCAGCAGCTTAGATGTACGGGCTAGCGGGGAGTACAATGAGCAGTTCTTC. The full variable domain, its missing parts supplied by reference TRBV11-2 and TRBJ2-1, is EAGVAQSPRYKIIEKRQSVAFWCNPISGHATLYWYQQILGQGPKLLIQFQNNGVVDDSQLPKDRFSAERLKGVDSTLKIQPAKLEDSAVYLCASSLDVRASGEYNEQFFGPGTRLTVL.